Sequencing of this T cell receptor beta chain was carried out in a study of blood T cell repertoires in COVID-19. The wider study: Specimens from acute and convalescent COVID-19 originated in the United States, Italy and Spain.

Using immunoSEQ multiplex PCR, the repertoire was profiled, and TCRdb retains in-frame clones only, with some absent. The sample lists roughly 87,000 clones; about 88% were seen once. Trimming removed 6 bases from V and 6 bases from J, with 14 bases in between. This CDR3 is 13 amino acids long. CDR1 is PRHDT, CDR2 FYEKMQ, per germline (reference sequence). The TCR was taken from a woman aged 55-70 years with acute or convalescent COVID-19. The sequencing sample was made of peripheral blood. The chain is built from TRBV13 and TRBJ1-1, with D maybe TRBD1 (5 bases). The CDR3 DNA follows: TGTGCCAGCAGATCCGGGGGTTCCCCTGAAGCTTTCTTT. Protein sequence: CASRSGGSPEAFF. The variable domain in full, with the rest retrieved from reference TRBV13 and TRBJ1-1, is AAGVIQSPRHLIKEKRETATLKCYPIPRHDTVYWYQQGPGQDPQFLISFYEKMQSDKGSIPDRFSAQQFSDYHSELNMSSLELGDSALYFCASRSGGSPEAFFGQGTRLTVV.